The subject of this entry is one TCR beta chain. Its antigen is still unknown. The record has no base qualities; no much larger clone is one base away. Collaborating institutions collected whole blood in K2EDTA tubes following their own protocols. For TCRbeta analysis, collaborators shipped samples in one of three forms: frozen whole blood, isolated PBMCs, or DNA extracted from either of those sample types. This record comes from a study of blood T cell repertoires in COVID-19 (dated by TCRdb to about 2020). As for the study more broadly: Collaborator samples came from the United States, Italy and Spain and covered acute and convalescent phases of COVID-19. The prospective study material was composed of cDNA or gDNA derived from T cells, B-cell-depleted T cells, or PBMCs. A de-identified subject ID, COVID-19 status, age in years and sex were almost always included in the sample metadata. The dataset comprised deeply sampled blood TCRbeta repertoires from subjects exposed to, actively infected with, or recovered from COVID-19. The repertoires were released in a freely available public database intended as a resource for research on the immune response to SARS-CoV-2. Where available, HLA class I and class II types were obtained from metadata supplied by the sample provider rather than from assay-based typing. The samples were drawn from the first 160 participants of the ongoing ImmuneRACE study and from about 1,200 subjects provided by 6 global collaborators.

Via the germline V gene, CDR1 is MNHEY and CDR2 SVGAGI. Trimming takes 5 bases off V and 4 bases off J; junction bases not matched to a gene: 6. Inclusive of the bounding cysteine and phenylalanine, the CDR3 is 14 residues long. CDR3 DNA only is kept here, 42 bases in frame from base 1. The paper as a whole reports these results and caveats: Clinical and demographic metadata were provided uncurated, with the amount varying by source and participant.

TCRbeta CDR3 regions were amplified from genomic DNA using the immunoSEQ Assay, a bias-controlled multiplex PCR. The authors' pipeline ran thus. Nucleated cell counts per sample were estimated from amplification of reference gene primers within the assay. To quantify the absolute abundance of each unique TCRbeta CDR3 rearrangement, sequence reads were collapsed and filtered. Productive Simpson clonality was computed per sample as the square root of Simpson's diversity index over productive rearrangements. TCRdb mirrors the immuneACCESS table, restricted to in-frame sequences. Some clones are absent from its copies; in checked studies, under half trace to an unresolved V gene, and the reason for the others is unknown. V, J and clone size are those of that table, while D and trimming were read from the DNA. The sample table contains around 300,000 clones; only one count was recorded for around 86% of them. 3% of the sample is in the top ten clones.

The V and J segments used are TRBV6-5 and TRBJ1-1, with 8 junctional bases fitting TRBD1. Sequenced: peripheral blood. The TCR originated in a woman aged 25-40 years with active or convalescent COVID-19. The sequence in DNA is TGTGCCAGCAGTCTCAGGGGGCGCGGCACTGAAGCTTTCTTT. Translated, it reads CASSLRGRGTEAFF.